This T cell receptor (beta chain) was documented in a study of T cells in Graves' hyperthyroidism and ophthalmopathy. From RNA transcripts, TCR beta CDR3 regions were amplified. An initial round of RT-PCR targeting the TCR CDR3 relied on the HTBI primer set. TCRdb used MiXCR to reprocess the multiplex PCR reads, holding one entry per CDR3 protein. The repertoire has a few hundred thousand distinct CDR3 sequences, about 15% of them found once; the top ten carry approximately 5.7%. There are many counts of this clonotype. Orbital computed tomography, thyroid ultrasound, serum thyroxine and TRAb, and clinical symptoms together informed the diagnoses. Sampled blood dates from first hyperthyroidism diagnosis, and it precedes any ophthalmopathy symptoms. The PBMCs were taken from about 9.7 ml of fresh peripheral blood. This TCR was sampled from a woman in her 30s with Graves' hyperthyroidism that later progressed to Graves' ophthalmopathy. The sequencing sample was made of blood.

CDR3 sequence reads: CASSPTGTGESKQYF. The CDR3 DNA is TGTGCCAGCAGCCCGACGGGGACAGGGGAATCTAAGCAGTACTTC. V is TRBV11-1 and J is TRBJ2-7; 10 bases fit TRBD1. Germline-derived CDR1 and CDR2 are SGHAT and FQDESV (reference sequence). V gave up 5 bases and J gave up 8 bases; unmatched junction bases: 12. The CDR3 is 15 amino acids.